Presented here are 2 T cell receptor beta chains from one specimen sequenced in a study of regulatory T cells in long-lasting Graves disease. Stated time point: newly diagnosed GD, antithyroid drugs for less than 3 months. PBMCs provided the RNA from which the TCR library was made. The TCR beta library used iRepertoire HTBI primers with Arm-PCR amplification of CDR3. TCRdb used MiXCR to reprocess the multiplex PCR reads, holding one entry per CDR3 protein. The sample contains 250,000 or so distinct CDR3 sequences, around 20% of which appear only once. The starting material was peripheral blood mononuclear cells (PBMCs), obtained at new diagnosis, from a patient treated with antithyroid drugs. The source is a female donor with Graves disease.

As regards this clonotype: One base away lies a much larger clone, so this may be a sequencing read error. V gene TRBV3-1 combines with J gene TRBJ1-5; D perhaps matches TRBD1 (5 bases). The CDR3 extends over 15 amino acids. Germline loops: CDR1 LGHDT, CDR2 YNNKEL (reference sequence). The CDR3 is CAGSQGAGGNQPQHF. CDR3 bases: TGTGCCGGCAGCCAAGGGGCTGGCGGCAATCAGCCCCAGCATTTT.

This clonotype was picked up a small number of times. The chain combines TRBV10-3 with TRBJ1-4; tentative D call: TRBD1 (6 bases). V was clipped by 3 bases and J by 7 bases, with 12 bases between them. This CDR3 comprises 14 residues. Germline CDR1 is ENHRY and CDR2 is SYGVKD. The CDR3 loop reads CAISEGGAGEKLFF. CDR3 nucleotides: TGTGCCATCAGTGAAGGGGGGGCAGGTGAAAAACTGTTTTTT.